This TCR beta chain was sequenced in a study of post-analysis software for immune sequencing data. For the study at large: There were relapsing-remitting, secondary progressive and progressive-relapsing multiple sclerosis among the disease courses included. Study-wide findings and caveats: Significantly decreased normalized Chao1 diversity was recorded for multiple sclerosis patients relative to controls. Relative to controls, patients had about five TRBV segments at higher frequency, with TRBV5-6, TRBV5-1 and TRBV20-1 among these. With F measure, samples from one preparation batch clustered together strongly.

Unique molecular identifiers had been added to the TCR beta cDNA libraries. Each batch of about 0.9 to 10 million T cells produced some 450,000 cDNA molecules. TCRdb used MiXCR to reprocess the PCR reads, holding one entry per CDR3 protein. This sample has about 560,000 distinct CDR3 sequences, with roughly 47% found just once. On this clonotype: No antigen is known for it.

In germline, CDR1 is MNHNS, CDR2 SASEGT. V lost 11 bases to trimming and J lost 5 bases, with 19 bases between them. The CDR3 spans 13 residues. Sequencing was performed on blood. The chain couples TRBV6-1 to TRBJ2-7, with D possibly TRBD2 on 6 matching bases. The clonotype comes from a girl between 10 and 17 years old with multiple sclerosis. The CDR3 region is CAGRREVRDEQYF. The CDR3, as DNA: TGTGCCGGAAGGAGGGAGGTCCGGGACGAGCAGTACTTC.